This T cell receptor beta chain was retrieved from a study of T-cell reconstitution after alpha-beta-depleted transplantation in children. The study's findings and limits: For some patients, TCRbeta diversity was high at day 60 because of recipient T cells and thymic progenitors that survived. Reportedly, alpha-beta T cells present about two months post-transplant originated from several hundred expanded clones of graft origin. Hyperexpanded clones declined; after one year, newly produced T cells mostly supplied diversity.

This clonotype has a handful of counts. Its antigen is still unknown. It was with unique molecular identifiers that the TCRbeta library was prepared. TCRdb reprocessed the PCR reads with MiXCR, giving one entry per CDR3 protein. Of 700,000 to 950,000 distinct CDR3 sequences listed, roughly 16% are singletons. The V gene end was trimmed by 5 bases and the J gene end by 3 bases; junction bases not matched to a gene: 8. Germline V lookup: CDR1 SGHRS, CDR2 YFSETQ. The CDR3 is 14 residues long. This clonotype was obtained from a male patient younger than 18 who had a stem cell transplant for acute lymphoblastic leukemia, so the T cells may come from the graft donor. The sequencing here drew on PBMCs, mostly from graft donor cells, taken 360 days after TCRalphabeta/CD19-depleted stem cell transplant. The chain carries TRBV5-1 and TRBJ2-7; 7 bases line up with TRBD1. The CDR3 bases are TGCGCCAGCAGTTTCGGGACAGCCTACTACGAGCAGTACTTC. This sequence encodes CASSFGTAYYEQYF.